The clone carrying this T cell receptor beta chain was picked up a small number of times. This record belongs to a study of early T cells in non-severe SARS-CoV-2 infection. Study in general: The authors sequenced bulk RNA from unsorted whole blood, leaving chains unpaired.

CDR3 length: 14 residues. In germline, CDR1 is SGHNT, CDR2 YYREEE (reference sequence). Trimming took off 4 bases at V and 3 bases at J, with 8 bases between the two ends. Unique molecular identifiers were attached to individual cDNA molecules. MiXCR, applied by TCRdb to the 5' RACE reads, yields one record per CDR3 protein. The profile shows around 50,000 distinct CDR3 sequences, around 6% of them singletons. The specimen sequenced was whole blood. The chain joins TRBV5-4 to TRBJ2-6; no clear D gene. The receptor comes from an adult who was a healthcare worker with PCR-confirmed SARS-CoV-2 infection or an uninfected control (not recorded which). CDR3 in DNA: TGTGCCAGCAGCCCCTGGGGTGGGGCCAACGTCCTGACTTTC. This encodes CASSPWGGANVLTF.